The 25 T cell receptor beta chains presented below share a single source sample, sequenced in a study of identical twins. Each CDR3 protein gets one entry after TCRdb re-called the 5' RACE reads with MiXCR. The data contain approximately 220,000 distinct CDR3 sequences, roughly a tenth of them seen just once; the ten biggest clones take up roughly 5%. What was sequenced was memory (CD45RO+) T cells sorted from blood. The receptor source for this set is a woman aged 18-29 years in good health.

This chain uses TRBV11-2 with TRBJ2-2; unclear D gene. The V end was cut by 6 bases, the J end by 1 base, with 9 bases between. Germline V gene lookup returns CDR1 SGHAT and CDR2 FQNNGV. This CDR3 is built from 14 residues. The CDR3: CASRRVGNTGELFF. Written as DNA, the CDR3 is TGTGCCAGCAGGCGAGTAGGGAACACCGGGGAGCTGTTTTTT.

The J gene is TRBJ1-5, the V gene TRBV6-6, with unresolved D. The V gene lost 2 bases and the J gene lost 7 bases, with 6 bases spanning the gap. Per germline, CDR1 MNHNY and CDR2 SVGAGI (reference sequence). The CDR3 sequence is 12 residues long. For the CDR3, the DNA is TGTGCCAGCAGTTACCCGAGGCAGCCCCAGCATTTT. It encodes CASSYPRQPQHF.

The rearrangement uses TRBV6-2 or TRBV6-3 and TRBJ2-7; 8 bases map to TRBD2. CDR1 and CDR2 from the germline V gene are MNHEY and SVGEGT. This CDR3 is 18 amino acids long. The trim removed 7 bases at V and 6 bases at J, leaving 23 bases unmatched. The CDR3 here is CASTKAPGGSGKVGEQYF. CDR3 sequence (DNA): TGTGCCAGCACCAAGGCCCCCGGCGGTAGCGGGAAAGTGGGCGAGCAGTACTTC.

The chain uses TRBV5-1 and TRBJ2-3; D remains unclear. Deletions cut 2 bases from V and 0 bases from J, with 10 bases between. CDR1 SGHRS and CDR2 YFSETQ come from the germline V gene. This CDR3 has 15 amino acids. The CDR3 is CASSFADLSTDTQYF. As DNA, the CDR3 is TGCGCCAGCAGCTTTGCAGACCTTAGCACAGATACGCAGTATTTT.

The chain links TRBV6-2 or TRBV6-3 to TRBJ2-1; TRBD2 might be the D (6 bases). The V end was cut by 8 bases, the J end by 2 bases, with 10 bases between. The CDR3 runs to 13 residues. The germline V gene has CDR1 MNHEY and CDR2 SVGEGT. The CDR3 loop reads CASSGSPYNEQFF. CDR3 in DNA: TGTGCCAGCTCCGGGAGCCCCTACAATGAGCAGTTCTTC.

In this sample, this clonotype turned up a few times. V gene TRBV9 combines with J gene TRBJ2-1, with D possibly being TRBD2 (5 bases). The germline V gene has CDR1 SGDLS and CDR2 YYNGEE. This CDR3 is built from 17 residues. Trimming pared 0 bases from V and 1 base from J, leaving 14 bases between. The CDR3: CASSVASVSGSYNEQFF. The CDR3 region has the DNA TGTGCCAGCAGCGTAGCATCCGTCAGCGGATCCTACAATGAGCAGTTCTTC.

This clonotype has just a few counts. The chain employs TRBV15 and TRBJ2-1; D not resolved. V was cut by 0 bases and J by 5 bases, with 11 bases left in between. CDR1 is LNHNV and CDR2 is YYDKDF in the germline V gene (reference sequence). The CDR3 runs to 15 residues. CDR3 in amino acids: CATSRDQISNNEQFF. CDR3 DNA: TGTGCCACCAGCAGAGACCAGATTAGTAACAATGAGCAGTTCTTC. Using reference TRBV15 and TRBJ2-1 for the parts outside the CDR3, the full variable domain is DAMVIQNPRYQVTQFGKPVTLSCSQTLNHNVMYWYQQKSSQAPKLLFHYYDKDFNNEADTPDNFQSRRPNTSFCFLDIRSPGLGDTAMYLCATSRDQISNNEQFFGPGTRLTVL.

The genes are TRBV4-3 and TRBJ2-1, with 11 bases aligning to TRBD2. This CDR3 spans 16 amino acids. After removal of 0 bases from V and 8 bases from J, the junction contained 6 bases not matched to a gene. Per the germline V gene, CDR1 is LGHNA and CDR2 is YSLEER. CDR3 amino acids: CASSQEVTSGSYEQFF. In DNA, the CDR3 is TGCGCCAGCAGCCAAGAGGTAACTAGCGGGAGCTATGAGCAGTTCTTC.

This clonotype was counted a few times. CDR3 region: CASSESGRRLSRFF. In DNA, the CDR3 is TGTGCCAGCTCAGAGAGCGGGAGGAGGCTCTCCCGGTTCTTC. The genes are TRBV6-2 or TRBV6-3 and TRBJ2-1; 9 nucleotides align to TRBD2. The CDR3 runs 14 residues. Germline V gene sequence: CDR1 MNHEY, CDR2 SVGEGT. V lost 8 bases and J lost 15; bases outside the gene matches: 17.

In this sample, this clonotype turned up many times. This chain joins TRBV20-1 and TRBJ2-3; D might be TRBD1 (5 bases). Trimming left V 0 bases short and J 0 bases short, with 10 bases between. The length of the CDR3 is 15 residues. Germline V gives CDR1 DFQATT, CDR2 SNEGSKA (reference sequence). CDR3 residues: CSARDFAGSTDTQYF. CDR3 bases: TGCAGTGCTAGAGATTTCGCAGGGAGCACAGATACGCAGTATTTT.

This clonotype was seen repeatedly, ten times or more. Here the CDR3 DNA reads TGTGCCAGCAGCCCCCAAGGGGAACTCTATGGCTACACCTTC. It encodes CASSPQGELYGYTF. The chain links TRBV11-3 to TRBJ1-2; D is perhaps TRBD1 (5 bases). Deletions cut 5 bases from V and 4 bases from J, with 14 bases between. The CDR3 consists of 14 residues. Germline loops: CDR1 SGHNT, CDR2 YENEEA.

This clonotype was found many times. V and J are TRBV5-1 and TRBJ2-7, with a possible D match to TRBD2 (6 bases). Germline loops: CDR1 SGHRS, CDR2 YFSETQ. V lost 1 base, J lost 3 bases, and 8 bases lay in between. The CDR3 length is 13 residues. The CDR3 sequence: CASSLRRDYEQYF. The CDR3 region has the DNA TGCGCCAGCAGCTTGCGGCGGGACTACGAGCAGTACTTC.

This clonotype appeared a few times. V is TRBV9 and J is TRBJ2-5, with 13 nucleotides matching TRBD2. The germline CDR1 and CDR2 sequences are SGDLS and YYNGEE. The ends lost 2 bases at V and 5 bases at J; junction bases unmatched: 9. The CDR3 loop spans 17 amino acids. The CDR3 DNA is TGTGCCAGCAGCGTCAGGACTAGCGGGGGAGCCGGGGAGACCCAGTACTTC. It codes for CASSVRTSGGAGETQYF.

V is TRBV10-2 and J is TRBJ2-7; D is unresolved. V dropped 7 bases and J dropped 3 bases, with 16 bases sitting between them. Germline V gene data show CDR1 as WSHSY and CDR2 as SAAADI. This CDR3 is built from 14 residues. This CDR3 is CASISPGHLYEQYF. The CDR3 bases are TGCGCCAGCATTTCCCCGGGCCACCTCTACGAGCAGTACTTC.

In this sample, this clonotype turned up many times. The chain links TRBV5-1 to TRBJ2-2, with TRBD2 identical over 7 bases. This CDR3 region has 16 residues. CDR1 and CDR2 from the germline V gene are SGHRS and YFSETQ. V was pared by 1 base and J by 1 base, with 4 bases of the junction left unmatched. As DNA, the CDR3 is TGCGCCAGCAGCTTGTGGGCTAGCGGGAACACCGGGGAGCTGTTTTTT. Its protein is CASSLWASGNTGELFF.

This clonotype was counted at least ten times. The chain joins TRBV7-2 to TRBJ2-7; 10 nucleotides align to TRBD2. There are 16 residues in the CDR3. Germline values: CDR1 SGHTA, CDR2 FQGNSA. The V segment lost 2 bases and the J segment 2 bases; nucleotides outside the gene matches: 6. CDR3 in DNA: TGTGCCAGCAGCTTAACCCCACTAGCGGGGACCTACGAGCAGTACTTC. Its protein product is CASSLTPLAGTYEQYF.

This chain connects TRBV27 to TRBJ1-1, with 8 bases fitting TRBD1. Germline trimming cut 6 bases from V and 4 bases from J; bases unmatched to any gene: 7. The CDR3 length is 14 residues. Germline V gene sequence: CDR1 MNHEY, CDR2 SMNVEV (reference sequence). The CDR3 DNA reads TGTGCCAGCAGATACGACAGGGGCGGCACTGAAGCTTTCTTT. Its translation: CASRYDRGGTEAFF.

This clonotype was picked up a small number of times. The chain recombines TRBV20-1 with TRBJ1-3; D is uncertain. Germline CDR1 reads DFQATT; CDR2 reads SNEGSKA (reference sequence). The CDR3 has 12 amino acids. V was cut by 4 bases and J by 5 bases, with 9 bases left in between. As DNA, the CDR3 is TGCAGTGCTACGGGGTCTCGAAACACCATATATTTT. Protein sequence: CSATGSRNTIYF.

This clonotype was counted at least ten times. The rearrangement uses TRBV4-1 and TRBJ1-3; D uncertain. CDR3 length: 15 amino acids. CDR1 and CDR2 (germline): MGHRA, YSYEKL. Trimming cost V 3 bases and J 0 bases, with 9 bases left between them. In DNA, the CDR3 is TGCGCCAGCAGCCAGGGCACCAACTCTGGAAACACCATATATTTT. It codes for CASSQGTNSGNTIYF.

The chain is built from TRBV5-1 and TRBJ1-1, with 9 bases fitting TRBD1. J was trimmed by 5 bases and V by 4 bases; bases with no gene match: 12. The V gene's germline CDR1 is SGHRS and CDR2 YFSETQ. CDR3 length: 16 amino acids. The CDR3 bases are TGCGCCAGCAGCCTCACAGGGGGCGGCGCGGCTACTGAAGCTTTCTTT. Protein product: CASSLTGGGAATEAFF.

There are many counts of this clonotype. The rearrangement uses TRBV7-9 and TRBJ2-4; 10 bases are a match to TRBD2. Looked up from germline, CDR1 is SEHNR and CDR2 is FQNEAQ (reference sequence). V gave up 4 bases and J gave up 11 bases; unmatched junction bases: 8. The CDR3 extends over 14 amino acids. CDR3 nucleotides: TGTGCCAGCAGCTACGGGACTAGCGCGAACGTTCAGTACTTC. Encoded protein: CASSYGTSANVQYF.

Many counts were recorded for this clonotype. J is TRBJ1-6 and V is TRBV20-1; the D gene is possibly TRBD1 (5 bases). The CDR3 runs to 15 residues. Trimming shortened V by 0 bases and J by 4 bases, and 10 bases separated the two germline ends. Germline loops: CDR1 DFQATT, CDR2 SNEGSKA (reference sequence). The CDR3 reads CSARDHGTYNSPLHF. In DNA form, the CDR3 reads TGCAGTGCTAGAGATCACGGGACGTATAATTCACCCCTCCACTTT.

The gene calls are TRBV10-3 and TRBJ2-6; D perhaps matches TRBD2 (6 bases). Germline V lookup: CDR1 ENHRY, CDR2 SYGVKD. The V and J ends lost 0 bases and 4 bases respectively, with 16 bases between them. The CDR3 contains 18 residues. The CDR3 here is CAISESTGVGAGANVLTF. The CDR3 DNA reads as TGTGCCATCAGTGAGTCGACGGGGGTCGGGGCCGGGGCCAACGTCCTGACTTTC.

In its sample, this clonotype was seen a few times. The chain joins TRBV5-1 to TRBJ2-1; 11 bases align to TRBD2. The length of the CDR3 is 14 residues. Per the germline V gene, CDR1 is SGHRS and CDR2 is YFSETQ. V dropped 7 bases and J dropped 6; count of bases not matched to a gene: 6. The CDR3 protein is CASALAGGGNEQFF. In nucleotides, the CDR3 is TGCGCCAGCGCCCTAGCGGGGGGTGGCAATGAGCAGTTCTTC.

This clonotype occurred many times. The rearrangement uses TRBV10-2 and TRBJ2-7, with a weak D call TRBD2 (6 bases). This CDR3 is 15 amino acids long. The germline gives CDR1 WSHSY, CDR2 SAAADI. Trimming stripped 4 bases from V and 3 bases from J, with 16 bases between. Here the CDR3 reads CASSVSGSPNYEQYF. CDR3 DNA: TGCGCCAGCAGTGTTTCCGGGAGCCCAAACTACGAGCAGTACTTC.